Listed below are T cell receptor beta chains from one sample, sequenced in a study of blood T cell repertoires in COVID-19. Clones were sequenced by immunoSEQ multiplex PCR, and TCRdb holds only the in-frame ones, with some missing. The profile shows fewer than 100,000 clones, approximately 85% of them singletons. Sequencing used peripheral blood. The origin of the receptors is a man aged 55 to 70 with acute or convalescent COVID-19. Both conserved end residues are part of each CDR3. Fields, in order: clone size, J gene, D gene, V gene, CDR3 DNA, CDR3 protein. A D gene is named only where the DNA matches it firmly. The size field is filled for only some rows; it gives once, few, many or a size class.

abundance: once
j_gene: TRBJ2-7
d_gene: -
v_gene: TRBV9
CDR3nt: TGTGCCAGCAGCTCCGACAGGTACTCCTACGAGCAGTACTTC
CDR3aa: CASSSDRYSYEQYF

abundance: -
j_gene: TRBJ1-1
d_gene: TRBD1
v_gene: TRBV5-1
CDR3nt: TGCGCCAGCAGCCAGAGGACAGGGGATGTCGTGGAAGCTTTCTTT
CDR3aa: CASSQRTGDVVEAFF

abundance: -
j_gene: TRBJ2-3
d_gene: -
v_gene: TRBV11-3
CDR3nt: TGTGCCAGCAGCTTAGGTGGGGCCACAGATACGCAGTATTTT
CDR3aa: CASSLGGATDTQYF

abundance: -
j_gene: TRBJ2-4
d_gene: -
v_gene: TRBV6-6
CDR3nt: TGTGCCAGCAGTCGCCCCATAGCCAAAAACATTCAGTACTTC
CDR3aa: CASSRPIAKNIQYF

abundance: -
j_gene: TRBJ2-7
d_gene: -
v_gene: TRBV6-2/TRBV6-3
CDR3nt: TGTGCCAGCAGCTCAACGTCGGTACAGTACTTC
CDR3aa: CASSSTSVQYF

abundance: -
j_gene: TRBJ2-1
d_gene: TRBD2
v_gene: TRBV7-9
CDR3nt: TGTGCCAGCAGCTTGCCACGCGGCGGGGGGTACAATGAGCAGTTCTTC
CDR3aa: CASSLPRGGGYNEQFF

abundance: -
j_gene: TRBJ2-7
d_gene: TRBD2
v_gene: TRBV23-1
CDR3nt: TGCGCCAGCAGTCAACGATTAGCGGGACGCTCCTACGAGCAGTACTTC
CDR3aa: CASSQRLAGRSYEQYF

abundance: -
j_gene: TRBJ1-4
d_gene: TRBD1
v_gene: TRBV3-1/TRBV3-2
CDR3nt: TGTGCCAGCGGGCAGGGGGACACTAATGAAAAACTGTTTTTT
CDR3aa: CASGQGDTNEKLFF

abundance: -
j_gene: TRBJ2-7
d_gene: TRBD2
v_gene: TRBV6-5
CDR3nt: TGTGCCAGCAGTTACAGACTAGCGGGGTGGCAGTACTTC
CDR3aa: CASSYRLAGWQYF

abundance: -
j_gene: TRBJ2-7
d_gene: -
v_gene: TRBV30
CDR3nt: TGTGCCTGGAGTGTAACCAGATACGAGCAGTACTTC
CDR3aa: CAWSVTRYEQYF

abundance: few
j_gene: TRBJ1-2
d_gene: -
v_gene: TRBV19
CDR3nt: TGTGCCAGTAGTATGAGGACAGCGGTTAACTATGGCTACACCTTC
CDR3aa: CASSMRTAVNYGYTF

abundance: -
j_gene: TRBJ1-4
d_gene: -
v_gene: TRBV9
CDR3nt: TGTGCCAGCAGCTACGAACAGGGACAAAAACTGTTTTTT
CDR3aa: CASSYEQGQKLFF

abundance: once
j_gene: TRBJ2-5
d_gene: TRBD1
v_gene: TRBV11-2
CDR3nt: TGTGCCAGCAGCTTAGTGTCCGGGACAGCATACCAAGAGACCCAGTACTTC
CDR3aa: CASSLVSGTAYQETQYF

abundance: -
j_gene: TRBJ2-5
d_gene: TRBD1
v_gene: TRBV18
CDR3nt: TGTGCCAGCTCACCAGGACAGGGCCAGTACCAAGAGACCCAGTACTTC
CDR3aa: CASSPGQGQYQETQYF

abundance: -
j_gene: TRBJ2-1
d_gene: TRBD2
v_gene: TRBV4-3
CDR3nt: TGCGCCAGCAGCCATGCGGGGGGGCCGATAAATGAGCAGTTCTTC
CDR3aa: CASSHAGGPINEQFF

abundance: once
j_gene: TRBJ1-6
d_gene: -
v_gene: TRBV11-3
CDR3nt: TGTGCCAGCAGCTTATCGGGGGGGGGACCGAAGAATTCACCCCTCCACTTT
CDR3aa: CASSLSGGGPKNSPLHF

abundance: -
j_gene: TRBJ2-3
d_gene: -
v_gene: TRBV20-1
CDR3nt: TGCAGTGCTGGTGGTCCCCTGAGCGAAGGTACAGATACGCAGTATTTT
CDR3aa: CSAGGPLSEGTDTQYF

abundance: once
j_gene: TRBJ2-3
d_gene: TRBD1
v_gene: TRBV5-4
CDR3nt: TGTGCCAGCAGGCAGGGGGGCACAGATACGCAGTATTTT
CDR3aa: CASRQGGTDTQYF

abundance: few
j_gene: TRBJ2-3
d_gene: TRBD2
v_gene: TRBV7-8
CDR3nt: TGTGCCAGCAGCTTAGCGGGACTATCCTCAGATACGCAGTATTTT
CDR3aa: CASSLAGLSSDTQYF

abundance: once
j_gene: TRBJ1-5
d_gene: -
v_gene: TRBV18
CDR3nt: TGTGCCAGCTCACCGACCCGGACGAGGGCGGCGGGTCAGCCCCAGCATTTT
CDR3aa: CASSPTRTRAAGQPQHF

abundance: -
j_gene: TRBJ1-1
d_gene: -
v_gene: TRBV11-1
CDR3nt: TGTGCCAGCAGCTTAGGTCTGTTTATGAACACTGAAGCTTTCTTT
CDR3aa: CASSLGLFMNTEAFF

abundance: once
j_gene: TRBJ2-1
d_gene: -
v_gene: TRBV5-6
CDR3nt: TGTGCCAGCAGCCCAAGTAGCTACAATGAGCAGTTCTTC
CDR3aa: CASSPSSYNEQFF

abundance: once
j_gene: TRBJ1-1
d_gene: TRBD1
v_gene: TRBV19
CDR3nt: TGTGCCAGTAGTGCCTCCGGGACAGTTATCATGAACACTGAAGCTTTCTTT
CDR3aa: CASSASGTVIMNTEAFF

abundance: -
j_gene: TRBJ2-7
d_gene: -
v_gene: TRBV24-1
CDR3nt: TGTGCCACCAGTGATGGCAGGTCCTACGAGCAGTACTTC
CDR3aa: CATSDGRSYEQYF

abundance: -
j_gene: TRBJ2-7
d_gene: -
v_gene: TRBV30
CDR3nt: TGTGCCTGGAGTGTATCTGTGTGGAGGTATAGGTACGAGCAGTACTTC
CDR3aa: CAWSVSVWRYRYEQYF

abundance: few
j_gene: TRBJ2-1
d_gene: -
v_gene: TRBV19
CDR3nt: TGTGCCAGTAGCACCGACAAATACAATGAGCAGTTCTTC
CDR3aa: CASSTDKYNEQFF

abundance: -
j_gene: TRBJ2-7
d_gene: TRBD2
v_gene: TRBV9
CDR3nt: TGTGCCAGCAGCGTTCTGTCGGGAGGGCCCTACGAGCAGTACTTC
CDR3aa: CASSVLSGGPYEQYF

abundance: once
j_gene: TRBJ1-1
d_gene: -
v_gene: TRBV2
CDR3nt: TGTGCCAGCAGCCTTTACATGAACACTGAAGCTTTCTTT
CDR3aa: CASSLYMNTEAFF

abundance: -
j_gene: TRBJ1-2
d_gene: -
v_gene: TRBV12-3/TRBV12-4
CDR3nt: TGTGCCAGCAGTGTGGACAGATCCTATGGCTACACCTTC
CDR3aa: CASSVDRSYGYTF

abundance: -
j_gene: TRBJ1-5
d_gene: TRBD1
v_gene: TRBV12-5
CDR3nt: TGTGCTAGCAAGGGACAGGCCGAGGATAGCAATCAGCCCCAGCATTTT
CDR3aa: CASKGQAEDSNQPQHF

abundance: -
j_gene: TRBJ1-6
d_gene: -
v_gene: TRBV19
CDR3nt: TGTGCCAGTAGTATAATATTAACACCCGGGGATTCACCCCTCCACTTT
CDR3aa: CASSIILTPGDSPLHF

abundance: -
j_gene: TRBJ2-3
d_gene: -
v_gene: TRBV10-3
CDR3nt: TGTGCCATCAGTGAGTCGGTCCAGGATACGCAGTATTTT
CDR3aa: CAISESVQDTQYF

abundance: -
j_gene: TRBJ2-5
d_gene: -
v_gene: TRBV5-1
CDR3nt: TGCGCCAGCACCCCCGCTGGAGGGATCCAAGAGACCCAGTACTTC
CDR3aa: CASTPAGGIQETQYF

abundance: -
j_gene: TRBJ2-1
d_gene: -
v_gene: TRBV7-9
CDR3nt: TGTGCCAGCAGCTTACAGGTCTACAATGAGCAGTTCTTC
CDR3aa: CASSLQVYNEQFF

abundance: -
j_gene: TRBJ2-7
d_gene: -
v_gene: TRBV25-1
CDR3nt: TGTGCCTCGGTGGCGCCTAGCTCCTACGAGCAGTACTTC
CDR3aa: CASVAPSSYEQYF

abundance: -
j_gene: TRBJ1-5
d_gene: -
v_gene: TRBV19
CDR3nt: TGTGCCAGTAGTATACAGGGGAAACAGCCCCAGCATTTT
CDR3aa: CASSIQGKQPQHF

abundance: -
j_gene: TRBJ2-7
d_gene: TRBD2
v_gene: TRBV6-5
CDR3nt: TGTGCCAGCAGTTATACCGGGACTAGGAATGAGCAGTACTTC
CDR3aa: CASSYTGTRNEQYF

abundance: -
j_gene: TRBJ2-2
d_gene: TRBD2
v_gene: TRBV2
CDR3nt: TGTGCCAGCAGTACGGGACTAGCGGGGGCCGGGGAGCTGTTTTTT
CDR3aa: CASSTGLAGAGELFF

abundance: -
j_gene: TRBJ2-1
d_gene: -
v_gene: TRBV11-2
CDR3nt: TGTGCCAGCAGCTCCACTGGCGGGGTCTACAATGAGCAGTTCTTC
CDR3aa: CASSSTGGVYNEQFF

abundance: -
j_gene: TRBJ1-2
d_gene: TRBD1
v_gene: TRBV27
CDR3nt: TGTGCCAGCAGTTCTTTTATGACAGGGGACCATGGCTACACCTTC
CDR3aa: CASSSFMTGDHGYTF

abundance: -
j_gene: TRBJ2-3
d_gene: TRBD2
v_gene: TRBV19
CDR3nt: TGTGCCAGTAGCCCGGGGAGGGGTCGGGTCACAGATACGCAGTATTTT
CDR3aa: CASSPGRGRVTDTQYF

abundance: -
j_gene: TRBJ1-5
d_gene: -
v_gene: TRBV24-1
CDR3nt: TGTGCCACCAGTCGACAGGTTTTTAGCCAGCCCCAGCATTTT
CDR3aa: CATSRQVFSQPQHF

abundance: -
j_gene: TRBJ1-5
d_gene: -
v_gene: TRBV2
CDR3nt: TGTGCCAGCAGGTCTGACAGTTATAATGTCCGGCAGCCCCAGCATTTT
CDR3aa: CASRSDSYNVRQPQHF

abundance: -
j_gene: TRBJ2-1
d_gene: TRBD2
v_gene: TRBV4-3
CDR3nt: TGCGCCAGCAGCCAAGATTTAGGGACTAGAAGGAATGAGCAGTTCTTC
CDR3aa: CASSQDLGTRRNEQFF

abundance: -
j_gene: TRBJ2-1
d_gene: -
v_gene: TRBV3-1/TRBV3-2
CDR3nt: TGTGCCAGCAGCCAAGTGGGGGGAAACAATGAGCAGTTCTTC
CDR3aa: CASSQVGGNNEQFF

abundance: -
j_gene: TRBJ2-2
d_gene: TRBD2
v_gene: TRBV19
CDR3nt: TGTGCCAGTAGCCGGACTAGCGGGGGGGCTTGGACCGGGGAGCTGTTTTTT
CDR3aa: CASSRTSGGAWTGELFF

abundance: -
j_gene: TRBJ2-7
d_gene: TRBD1
v_gene: TRBV6-5
CDR3nt: TGTGCCAGCAGCTCCGGGACAGGGGGCTACGAGCAGTACTTC
CDR3aa: CASSSGTGGYEQYF